One and the same sample provided the 7 T cell receptor beta chains below, sequenced in a study of shared clonotypes between healthy human individuals. CD45RO-negative, CCR7-positively selected cells formed the naive CD8 fraction, excluding terminally differentiated effector memory CD45RA+ cells. Method: immunoSEQ multiplex PCR; TCRdb's copy keeps in-frame clones and lacks some. The data show about 750,000 clones, about 92% seen once. The source material was naive CD8+ T cells sorted from blood. Source of these receptors: a man aged 30-40 years in good health.

The chain has TRBV23-1 and TRBJ2-7; a weak D match, TRBD2 (5 bases). TRBV23-1 is recorded as an ORF, its role being uncertain. V lost 4 bases to trimming and J lost 1 base, with 11 bases between them. The CDR3 runs to 14 residues. This CDR3 reads CASSPFGVSYEQYF. Here the CDR3 DNA reads TGCGCCAGCAGTCCGTTCGGGGTTTCCTACGAGCAGTACTTC.

The chain uses TRBV30 and TRBJ2-7, with D unclear. There are 14 residues in the CDR3. Germline CDR1 is GTSNPN and CDR2 is SVGIG (reference sequence). Trimming pared 2 bases from V and 5 bases from J, leaving 16 bases between. The CDR3, as DNA: TGTGCCTGGAGTTGGAGCTCGTTTGGGGACGAGCAGTACTTC. Translating gives CAWSWSSFGDEQYF.

The chain couples TRBV27 to TRBJ2-3, with 7 bases that match TRBD2. The germline V gene has CDR1 MNHEY and CDR2 SMNVEV (reference sequence). There are 15 residues in the CDR3. Germline trimming cut 6 bases from V and 4 bases from J; bases unmatched to any gene: 10. The CDR3 DNA sequence: TGTGCCAGCAGCACGGGGGGTCGGGAGGCAGATACGCAGTATTTT. This translates into CASSTGGREADTQYF.

This chain links TRBV27 with TRBJ2-7; D assignment may be TRBD1 or TRBD2 (5 bases each). The CDR3 consists of 14 residues. The V and J ends lost 10 bases and 4 bases respectively, with 20 bases between them. CDR1 and CDR2 from the germline V gene are MNHEY and SMNVEV (reference sequence). DNA of the CDR3: TGTGCCACCGGGGTGCAGGGTAGTCCGTACGAGCAGTACTTC. Translation: CATGVQGSPYEQYF.

As to this clone: A junction boundary mismatches the germline segment, possibly from a read error. The chain is built from TRBV7-7 and TRBJ2-2, with 10 bases that match TRBD2. This CDR3 is built from 16 residues. From germline, CDR1 is SSHAT and CDR2 FNYEAQ (reference sequence). This chain's CDR3 is CASSDKREGDTGELFF. For the CDR3, the DNA is TGTGCTAGCAGCGACAAGCGGGAGGGAGACACCGGGGAGCTGTTTTTT.

This chain connects TRBV5-1 to TRBJ2-1; D gene uncertain. Trimming left V 4 bases short and J 0 bases short, with 11 bases between. The CDR3 length is 15 residues. Per the germline V gene, CDR1 is SGHRS and CDR2 is YFSETQ. CDR3 loop: CASSVLWSSYNEQFF. CDR3 coding DNA: TGCGCCAGCAGCGTACTATGGAGCTCCTACAATGAGCAGTTCTTC. The whole variable domain, remainder taken from reference TRBV5-1 and TRBJ2-1, is KAGVTQTPRYLIKTRGQQVTLSCSPISGHRSVSWYQQTPGQGLQFLFEYFSETQRNKGNFPGRFSGRQFSNSRSEMNVSTLELGDSALYLCASSVLWSSYNEQFFGPGTRLTVL.

This clone was picked up one time. As DNA, the CDR3 is TGTGCCAGCAGGGGACAGGGGGCAGGTGAGCAGTTCTTC. As protein: CASRGQGAGEQFF. The rearrangement links TRBV6-1 to TRBJ2-1; 12 bases match TRBD1. V shed 6 bases, J shed 9 bases, and the junction held 3 bases outside the gene matches. This CDR3 is 13 amino acids long. Per germline, CDR1 MNHNS and CDR2 SASEGT.